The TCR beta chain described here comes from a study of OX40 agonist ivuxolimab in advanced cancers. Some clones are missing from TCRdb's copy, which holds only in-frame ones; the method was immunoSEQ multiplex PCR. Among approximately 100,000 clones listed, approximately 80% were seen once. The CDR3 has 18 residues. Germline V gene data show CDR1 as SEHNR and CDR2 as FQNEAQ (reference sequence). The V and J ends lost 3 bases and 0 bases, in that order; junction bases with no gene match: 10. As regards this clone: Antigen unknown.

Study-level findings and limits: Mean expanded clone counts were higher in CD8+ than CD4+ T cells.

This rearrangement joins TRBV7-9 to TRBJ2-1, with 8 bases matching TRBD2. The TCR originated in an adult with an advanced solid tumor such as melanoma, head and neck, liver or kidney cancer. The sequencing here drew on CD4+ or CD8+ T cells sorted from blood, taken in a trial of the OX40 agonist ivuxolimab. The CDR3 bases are TGTGCCAGCAGCTTGCCCCCTAGGCTAGCGGGCTCCTACAATGAGCAGTTCTTC. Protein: CASSLPPRLAGSYNEQFF.